One and the same sample provided the 10 T cell receptor beta chains below, sequenced in a study of blood T cell repertoires in COVID-19. Assay used: immunoSEQ multiplex PCR; TCRdb lists only in-frame clones, some missing. The sample records about 220,000 clones, about 80% being singletons. Sequenced material: PBMCs or T cells enriched from blood (not recorded which). Receptor source: a woman in her forties with acute COVID-19.

This clone was seen once. V usage is TRBV7-9 and J usage is TRBJ2-1; 7 bases are shared with TRBD1. Per the germline V gene, CDR1 is SEHNR and CDR2 is FQNEAQ (reference sequence). The length of the CDR3 is 19 residues. Trimming took 0 bases from V and 2 from J; bases not matched to a gene: 13. CDR3 region: CASSLARIQGIRAYNEQFF. In DNA, the CDR3 is TGTGCCAGCAGCTTAGCTAGAATACAGGGGATCCGTGCCTACAATGAGCAGTTCTTC.

This clone was seen more than once but under ten times. The rearrangement links TRBV10-2 to TRBJ1-1, with 7 bases matching TRBD1. There are 14 residues in the CDR3. Germline CDR1 is WSHSY and CDR2 is SAAADI. Trimming took 0 bases from V and 6 from J; bases not matched to a gene: 4. The CDR3, as DNA: TGCGCCAGCAGTGAGTCGGGACAGTTCGCTGAAGCTTTCTTT. Protein sequence: CASSESGQFAEAFF.

The chain combines TRBV14 with TRBJ2-2, with 12 bases that match TRBD1. Germline V lookup: CDR1 SGHDN, CDR2 FVKESK. The CDR3 sequence is 15 residues long. Losses at the gene ends were 5 bases for V and 4 bases for J; bases not matched to a gene: 2. In nucleotides, the CDR3 is TGTGCCAGCAGCAGGGACAGGGGGCCCACCGGGGAGCTGTTTTTT. Translation gives CASSRDRGPTGELFF.

The chain joins TRBV21-1 to TRBJ2-5; TRBD2, the table's D call, lacks a check against the DNA. TRBV21-1 is recorded as a pseudogene. The CDR3 totals 15 residues. The CDR3 nucleotides are TGTGCCAGCAGCGCCCGGACTAGCGGGGGGGAGACCCAGTACTTC. It translates to CASSARTSGGETQYF.

The chain is built from TRBV5-1 and TRBJ1-1; D unclear. Germline V gene sequence: CDR1 SGHRS, CDR2 YFSETQ. The CDR3 extends over 14 amino acids. Trimming shortened V by 3 bases and J by 4 bases, and 13 bases separated the two germline ends. The CDR3 region has the DNA TGCGCCAGCAGCTCGAAATTCCGGGGCACTGAAGCTTTCTTT. Protein product: CASSSKFRGTEAFF.

The CDR3 region has the DNA TGTGCCAGCAGTCCACAGGGCACCGGGGAGCTGTTTTTT. This translates into CASSPQGTGELFF. V gene TRBV6-4 combines with J gene TRBJ2-2; D is possibly TRBD1 (6 bases). There are 13 residues in the CDR3. Germline values: CDR1 MRHNA, CDR2 SNTAGT. V lost 5 bases, J lost 4 bases, and 8 bases lay in between.

DNA of the CDR3: TGTGCCAGCAGTGAAAGGATCGGGGGCTACACCTTC. As protein: CASSERIGGYTF. The V gene is TRBV6-1, the J gene TRBJ1-2; D unclear. Trimming cost V 2 bases and J 8 bases, with 9 bases left between them. This CDR3 comprises 12 residues. CDR1 is MNHNS, CDR2 SASEGT, per germline.

V and J are TRBV10-3 and TRBJ2-7, with unresolved D. Germline values: CDR1 ENHRY, CDR2 SYGVKD. The CDR3 runs to 14 residues. V dropped 0 bases and J dropped 6 bases, with 12 bases sitting between them. This CDR3 is CAISESKPSPEQYF. The CDR3 DNA reads TGTGCCATCAGTGAGTCGAAGCCCTCCCCCGAGCAGTACTTC.

This chain connects TRBV21-1 to TRBJ1-4; TRBD1 reflects the table's D call only, with no check against the DNA. TRBV21-1 is a known pseudogene. This CDR3 contains 17 residues. The CDR3 nucleotides are TGTGCCAGCAACCAAGGTCCCCGGGACAGGGGGCATGAAAAACTGTTTTTT. Translation: CASNQGPRDRGHEKLFF.

This clone has just a few counts. As DNA, the CDR3 is TGTGCCAGCTCACCCGGACTAGTCGGCACCGGGGAGCTGTTTTTT. Its protein product is CASSPGLVGTGELFF. This chain links TRBV18 with TRBJ2-2, with 7 bases matching TRBD2. Germline values: CDR1 KGHSH, CDR2 LQKENI. J gave up 4 bases and V 3 bases, and 5 bases lay outside the gene matches. This CDR3 comprises 15 residues.